This is a list of T cell receptor beta chains from one sample in a study of lymphopenia after photon versus proton radiotherapy. TCRdb keeps only in-frame clones here, not all; method: immunoSEQ multiplex PCR. The repertoire holds approximately 5,000 clones, with 65% to 80% as singletons. Specimen: peripheral blood, collected from a patient treated with proton-based radiotherapy. Every receptor here comes from a man older than 75 with esophageal cancer. CDR3s leave out the opening cysteine and the closing phenylalanine or tryptophan. Each record gives: V gene, J gene, CDR3 protein.

TRBV11-2	TRBJ2-4	ASSSRLAKNIQY
TRBV19	TRBJ1-5	ASSIAGAINQPQH
TRBV9	TRBJ2-4	ASSPHFSIAKNIQY
TRBV13	TRBJ2-7	ASRWARTSSYEQY
TRBV6-6	TRBJ1-2	ASSKQGTDYT
TRBV25-1	TRBJ1-3	ASSESKGMSGNTIY
TRBV6-1	TRBJ2-7	ASSGHRGYEQY
TRBV7-2	TRBJ2-7	ASSLLIQSSYEQY
TRBV6-5	TRBJ2-7	ASSYLTDEQY
TRBV28	TRBJ2-3	ASSSGAELRYGTQY
TRBV10-3	TRBJ2-1	AISGFGGGGPNEQF
TRBV9	TRBJ2-7	ASSQERDNSYEQY
TRBV9	TRBJ2-3	ASRRSGTDTQY
TRBV5-1	TRBJ2-3	ASSPEGGTDDTQY
TRBV5-4	TRBJ1-2	ASSEGTLYGYT
TRBV7-9	TRBJ1-5	ASSPGTSNQPQH
TRBV14	TRBJ2-1	ASSQARGRIGEQF
TRBV18	TRBJ1-1	ASSGGWAVEAF
TRBV11-3	TRBJ1-4	ASREQGSNEKLF
TRBV7-9	TRBJ2-1	ASSPYNEQF
TRBV7-3	TRBJ2-6	ASSSPTGPGANVLT
TRBV5-4	TRBJ2-5	ASSPMWGAQETQY
TRBV4-3	TRBJ2-6	ASSQDRGGGSGANVLT
TRBV7-2	TRBJ2-5	ASSLRKETQY
TRBV11-3	TRBJ1-2	ASSLEGGHGYT
TRBV18	TRBJ2-2	ASSPPVSGTTGELF
TRBV14	TRBJ1-6	ASSQLSVDNSPLH
TRBV19	TRBJ2-4	ASSTTRTRGNIQY
TRBV9	TRBJ2-1	ASSVVSGGAAEQF
TRBV6-6	TRBJ1-5	ASDEVTGGMVSQH
TRBV10-1	TRBJ1-1	ASSEYRGTEAF
TRBV7-2	TRBJ2-5	ASSLDFAGTGNQETQY
TRBV5-6	TRBJ2-1	ASSLAGTGKQF
TRBV13	TRBJ2-7	ASSWGTSEYEQY
TRBV11-1	TRBJ2-7	ASRPEQHRGPGQY
TRBV6-1	TRBJ1-5	ASSSRDRLNQPQH
TRBV11-1	TRBJ2-7	ASTNPGGRYEQY
TRBV6-6	TRBJ2-7	ASSYPTRGYEQY
TRBV6-1	TRBJ1-1	ASSNRDGMNTEAF
TRBV6-1	TRBJ2-1	ASRTAGINNEQF
TRBV6-4	TRBJ2-7	ASSEQEVASYEQY
TRBV2	TRBJ1-2	ASGTGGNYGYT